This T cell receptor beta chain was found in a study of technical replicates of blood from several donors. Produced via immunoSEQ multiplex PCR; TCRdb's table is partial and in-frame only. The sample holds about 85,000 clones, around 94% seen once. This sequence originates from a human donor in good health. The sample taken for sequencing was T cells isolated from PBMCs.

In DNA, the CDR3 is TGTGCCAGCAGCGCCGCACCCGGAGGACAGTACGAGCAGTACTTC. It codes for CASSAAPGGQYEQYF. The rearrangement links TRBV9 to TRBJ2-7; tentatively, D is TRBD1 (6 bases). Trimming took off 3 bases at V and 4 bases at J, with 17 bases between the two ends. The CDR3 extends over 15 amino acids. CDR1 is SGDLS, CDR2 YYNGEE, per germline.